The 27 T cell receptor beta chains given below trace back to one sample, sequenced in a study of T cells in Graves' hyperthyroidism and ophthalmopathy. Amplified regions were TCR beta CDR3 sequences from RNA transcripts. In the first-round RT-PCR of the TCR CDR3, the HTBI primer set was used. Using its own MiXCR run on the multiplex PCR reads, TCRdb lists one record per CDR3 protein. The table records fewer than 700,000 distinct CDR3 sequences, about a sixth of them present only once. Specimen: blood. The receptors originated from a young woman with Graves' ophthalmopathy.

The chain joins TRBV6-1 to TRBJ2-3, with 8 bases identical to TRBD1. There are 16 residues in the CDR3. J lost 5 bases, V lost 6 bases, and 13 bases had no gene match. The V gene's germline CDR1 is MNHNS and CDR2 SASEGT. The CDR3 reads CASRQLPGQGRDTQYF. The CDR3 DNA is TGTGCCAGCAGACAACTTCCCGGACAGGGAAGAGATACGCAGTATTTT.

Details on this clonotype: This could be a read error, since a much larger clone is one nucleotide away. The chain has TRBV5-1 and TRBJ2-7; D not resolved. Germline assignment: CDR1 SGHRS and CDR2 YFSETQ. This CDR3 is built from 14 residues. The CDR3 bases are TGCGCCAGCAGCTTGCTATCAGACGCCTACAAGCAGTACTTC. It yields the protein CASSLLSDAYKQYF.

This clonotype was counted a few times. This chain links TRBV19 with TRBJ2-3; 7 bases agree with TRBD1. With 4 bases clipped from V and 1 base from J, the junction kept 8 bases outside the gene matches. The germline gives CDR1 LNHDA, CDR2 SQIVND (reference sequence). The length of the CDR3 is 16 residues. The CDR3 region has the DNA TGTGCCAGTAGTACTCACCGGGACAGAGGCACAGATACGCAGTATTTT. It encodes CASSTHRDRGTDTQYF.

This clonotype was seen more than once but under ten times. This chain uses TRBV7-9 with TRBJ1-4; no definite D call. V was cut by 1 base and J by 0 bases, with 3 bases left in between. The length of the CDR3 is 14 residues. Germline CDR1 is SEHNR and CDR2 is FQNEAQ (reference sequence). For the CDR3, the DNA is TGTGCCAGCAGCTTAGATGCAACTAATGAAAAACTGTTTTTT. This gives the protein CASSLDATNEKLFF. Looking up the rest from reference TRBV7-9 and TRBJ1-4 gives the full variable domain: DTGVSQNPRHKITKRGQNVTFRCDPISEHNRLYWYRQTLGQGPEFLTYFQNEAQLEKSRLLSDRFSAERPKGSFSTLEIQRTEQGDSAMYLCASSLDATNEKLFFGSGTQLSVL.

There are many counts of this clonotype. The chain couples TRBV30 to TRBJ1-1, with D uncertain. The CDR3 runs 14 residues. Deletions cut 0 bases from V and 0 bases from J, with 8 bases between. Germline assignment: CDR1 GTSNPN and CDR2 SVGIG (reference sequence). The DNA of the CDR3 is TGTGCCTGGAGTGTTGTGGACTTGAACACTGAAGCTTTCTTT. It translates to CAWSVVDLNTEAFF.

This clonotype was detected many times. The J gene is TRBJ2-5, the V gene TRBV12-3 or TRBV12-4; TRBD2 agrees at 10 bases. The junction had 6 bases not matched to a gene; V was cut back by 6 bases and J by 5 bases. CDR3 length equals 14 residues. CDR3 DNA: TGTGCCAGCAGGAATCTAGCGGGAGCCGAGACCCAGTACTTC. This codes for CASRNLAGAETQYF.

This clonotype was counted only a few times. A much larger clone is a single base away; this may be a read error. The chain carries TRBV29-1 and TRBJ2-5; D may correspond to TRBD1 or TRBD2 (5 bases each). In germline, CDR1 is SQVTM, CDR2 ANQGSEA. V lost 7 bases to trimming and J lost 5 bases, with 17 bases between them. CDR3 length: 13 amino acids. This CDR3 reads CSADGQGLETQYF. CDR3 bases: TGCAGCGCTGACGGACAAGGACTTGAGACCCAGTACTTC. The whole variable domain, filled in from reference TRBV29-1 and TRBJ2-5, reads SAVISQKPSRDICQRGTSLTIQCQVDSQVTMMFWYRQQPGQSLTLIATANQGSEATYESGFVIDKFPISRPNLTFSTLTVSNMSPEDSSIYLCSADGQGLETQYFGPGTRLLVL.

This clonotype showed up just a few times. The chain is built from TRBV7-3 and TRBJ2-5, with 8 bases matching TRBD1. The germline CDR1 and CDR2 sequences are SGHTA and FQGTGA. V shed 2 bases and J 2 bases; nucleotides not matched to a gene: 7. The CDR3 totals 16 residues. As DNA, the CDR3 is TGTGCCAGCAGCTTATTTGGCAGGGGGCAGCAAGAGACCCAGTACTTC. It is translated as CASSLFGRGQQETQYF.

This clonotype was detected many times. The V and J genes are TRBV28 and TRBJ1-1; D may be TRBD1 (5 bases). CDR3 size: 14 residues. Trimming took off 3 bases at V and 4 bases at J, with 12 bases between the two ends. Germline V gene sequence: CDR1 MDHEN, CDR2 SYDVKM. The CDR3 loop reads CASSFGGEGTEAFF. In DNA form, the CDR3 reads TGTGCCAGCAGTTTCGGGGGAGAAGGCACTGAAGCTTTCTTT.

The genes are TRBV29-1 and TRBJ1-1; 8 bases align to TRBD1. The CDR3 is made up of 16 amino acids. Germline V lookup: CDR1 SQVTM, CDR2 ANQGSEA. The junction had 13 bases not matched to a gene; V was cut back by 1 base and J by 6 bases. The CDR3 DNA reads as TGCAGCGTTGAAGGGGGGCAGGGGGCCATAATTTCTGAAGCTTTCTTT. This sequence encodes CSVEGGQGAIISEAFF.

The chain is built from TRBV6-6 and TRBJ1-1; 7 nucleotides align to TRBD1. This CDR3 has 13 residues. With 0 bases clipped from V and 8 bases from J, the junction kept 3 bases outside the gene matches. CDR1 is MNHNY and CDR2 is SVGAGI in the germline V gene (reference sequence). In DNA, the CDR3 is TGTGCCAGCAGTTACTCGTACAGGGGCGAAGCTTTCTTT. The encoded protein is CASSYSYRGEAFF.

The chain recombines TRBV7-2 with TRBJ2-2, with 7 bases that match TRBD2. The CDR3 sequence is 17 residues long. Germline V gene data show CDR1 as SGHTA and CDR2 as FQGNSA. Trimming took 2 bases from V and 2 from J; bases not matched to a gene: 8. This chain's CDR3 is CASSLLAVESNTGELFF. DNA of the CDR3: TGTGCCAGCAGCTTACTAGCGGTGGAAAGTAACACCGGGGAGCTGTTTTTT.

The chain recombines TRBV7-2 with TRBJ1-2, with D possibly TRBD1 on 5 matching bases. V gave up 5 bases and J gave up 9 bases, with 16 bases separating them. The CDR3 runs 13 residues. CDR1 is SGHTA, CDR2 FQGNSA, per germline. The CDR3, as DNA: TGTGCCAGCAGCCCCGGAGGACATATAAGCTACACCTTC. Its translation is CASSPGGHISYTF.

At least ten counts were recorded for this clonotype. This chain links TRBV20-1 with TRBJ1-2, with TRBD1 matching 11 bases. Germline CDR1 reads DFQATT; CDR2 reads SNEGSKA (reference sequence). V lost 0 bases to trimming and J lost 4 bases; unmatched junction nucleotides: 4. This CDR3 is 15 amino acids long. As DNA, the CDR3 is TGCAGTGCTAGAGAAAGGACAGGGGGCCCCTATGGCTACACCTTC. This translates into CSARERTGGPYGYTF.

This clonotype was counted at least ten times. Here the CDR3 reads CASSPGQATYNEQFF. CDR3 DNA sequence: TGTGCCAGCAGTCCGGGACAGGCGACATACAATGAGCAGTTCTTC. The chain carries TRBV12-3 or TRBV12-4 and TRBJ2-1, with 8 bases that match TRBD1. The CDR3 length is 15 residues. The V and J ends lost 5 bases and 4 bases, in that order; junction bases with no gene match: 7.

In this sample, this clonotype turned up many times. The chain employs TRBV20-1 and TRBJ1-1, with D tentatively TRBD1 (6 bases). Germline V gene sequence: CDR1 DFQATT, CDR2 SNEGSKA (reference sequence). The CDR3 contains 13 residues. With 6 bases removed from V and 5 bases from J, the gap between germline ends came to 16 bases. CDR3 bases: TGCAGTGCCGCACAGGGACCCCGGACTGAAGCTTTCTTT. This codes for CSAAQGPRTEAFF.

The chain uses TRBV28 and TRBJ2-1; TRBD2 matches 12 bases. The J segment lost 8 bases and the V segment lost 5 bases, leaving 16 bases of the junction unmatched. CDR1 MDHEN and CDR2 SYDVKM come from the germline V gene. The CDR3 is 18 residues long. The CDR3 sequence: CASSTEPLGLAGFDEQFF. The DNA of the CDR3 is TGTGCCAGCAGTACTGAACCCCTCGGACTAGCGGGATTCGATGAGCAGTTCTTC.

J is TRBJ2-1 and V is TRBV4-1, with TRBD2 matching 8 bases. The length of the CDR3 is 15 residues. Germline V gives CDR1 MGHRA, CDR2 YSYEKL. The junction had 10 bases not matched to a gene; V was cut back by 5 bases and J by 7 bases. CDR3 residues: CASSTGLASPNEQFF. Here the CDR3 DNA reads TGCGCCAGCAGCACTGGACTAGCAAGCCCTAATGAGCAGTTCTTC.

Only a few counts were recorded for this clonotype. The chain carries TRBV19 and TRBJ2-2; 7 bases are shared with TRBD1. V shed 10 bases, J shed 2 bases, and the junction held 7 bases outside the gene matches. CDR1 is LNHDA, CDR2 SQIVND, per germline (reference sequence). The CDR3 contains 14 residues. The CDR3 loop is CATRQGLNTGELFF. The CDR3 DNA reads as TGTGCCACCAGACAGGGCCTAAACACCGGGGAGCTGTTTTTT.

CDR3 sequence reads: CASSTGQALETQYF. CDR3 nucleotides: TGTGCCAGCAGCACAGGACAGGCCCTTGAGACCCAGTACTTC. The rearrangement joins TRBV5-8 to TRBJ2-5, with TRBD1 identical over 7 bases. CDR3 length: 14 residues. Trimming took 4 bases from V and 5 from J; bases not matched to a gene: 8. The germline gives CDR1 SGHTS, CDR2 YDEGEE.

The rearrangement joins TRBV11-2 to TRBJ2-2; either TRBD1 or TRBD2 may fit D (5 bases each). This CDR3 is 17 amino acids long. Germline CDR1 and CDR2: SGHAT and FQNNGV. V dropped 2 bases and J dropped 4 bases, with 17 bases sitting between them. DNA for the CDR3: TGTGCCAGCAGCTTAACGGGACCTCCCCCGGGCACCGGGGAGCTGTTTTTT. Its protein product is CASSLTGPPPGTGELFF.

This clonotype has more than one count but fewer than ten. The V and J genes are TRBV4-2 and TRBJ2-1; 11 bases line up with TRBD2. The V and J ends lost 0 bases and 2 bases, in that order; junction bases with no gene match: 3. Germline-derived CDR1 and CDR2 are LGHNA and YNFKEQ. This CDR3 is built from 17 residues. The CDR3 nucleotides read TGTGCCAGCAGCCAAGATTTAGCGGGAGGGCCCTACAATGAGCAGTTCTTC. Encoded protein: CASSQDLAGGPYNEQFF.

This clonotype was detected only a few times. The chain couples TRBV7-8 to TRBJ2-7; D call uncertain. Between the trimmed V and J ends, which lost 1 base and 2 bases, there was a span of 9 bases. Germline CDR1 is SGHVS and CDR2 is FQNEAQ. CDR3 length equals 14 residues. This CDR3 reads CASSLGLGPYEQYF. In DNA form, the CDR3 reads TGTGCCAGCAGCTTAGGGCTAGGTCCCTACGAGCAGTACTTC.

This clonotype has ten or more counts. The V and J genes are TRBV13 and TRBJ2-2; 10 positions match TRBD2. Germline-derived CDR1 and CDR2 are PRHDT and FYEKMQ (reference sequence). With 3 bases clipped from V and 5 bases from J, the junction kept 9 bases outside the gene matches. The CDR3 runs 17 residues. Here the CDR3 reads CASSLLAGERTTGELFF. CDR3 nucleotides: TGTGCCAGCAGCTTGCTAGCGGGGGAACGAACAACCGGGGAGCTGTTTTTT.

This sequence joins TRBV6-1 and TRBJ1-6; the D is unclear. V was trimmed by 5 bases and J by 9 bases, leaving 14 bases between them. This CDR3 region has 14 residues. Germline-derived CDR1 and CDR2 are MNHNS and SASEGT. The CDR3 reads CASSSEAPSSPLHF. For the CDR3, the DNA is TGTGCCAGCAGTTCTGAGGCCCCCAGTTCACCCCTCCACTTT.

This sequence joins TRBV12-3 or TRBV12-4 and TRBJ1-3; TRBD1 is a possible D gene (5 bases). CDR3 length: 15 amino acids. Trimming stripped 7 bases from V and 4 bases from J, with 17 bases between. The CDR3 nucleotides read TGTGCCAGCACCCACCCCAGGGTTACAGGAAACACCATATATTTT. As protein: CASTHPRVTGNTIYF.

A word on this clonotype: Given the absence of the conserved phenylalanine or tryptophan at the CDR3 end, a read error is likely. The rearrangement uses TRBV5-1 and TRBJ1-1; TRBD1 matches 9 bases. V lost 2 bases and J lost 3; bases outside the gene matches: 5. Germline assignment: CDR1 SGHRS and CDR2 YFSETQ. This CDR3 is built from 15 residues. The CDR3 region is CASSFLQGADTEAFS. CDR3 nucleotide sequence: TGCGCCAGCAGCTTTCTACAGGGGGCGGACACTGAAGCTTTCTCT.